This T cell receptor (beta chain) was sequenced during a study of T-cell memory formation after mild COVID-19 (dated by TCRdb to about 2021). Context from the whole study: TCR sequence clusters from the two donors were found to be largely donor specific. The cohort was made up of two young adult volunteers, one female and one male, who were previously healthy. T-cell clones expanding and contracting after mild COVID-19 in a couple of donors were tracked by longitudinal TCRalpha and TCRbeta repertoire sequencing.

Broad study findings and their caveats: Whether the second-wave clones peaking on day 37 were SARS-CoV-2 specific was not confirmed. From day 15 to 85, contracting clones showed balanced CD4/CD8 phenotypes, whereas a second wave of clones that expanded from day 15 to 37 leaned towards CD4+. Some responding clones were detected in pre-infection memory, which suggested that pre-existing cross-reactive memory T cells had joined the SARS-CoV-2 response. The study included only a couple of mild cases, and larger cohorts that include severe cases with pre-infection samples were judged to be necessary. Contracting CD4+ clones turned up mainly in the CM and EM memory subsets, whereas EMRA was where CD8+ clones were enriched.

Data came from an Illumina NovaSeq 6000. TCRalpha and TCRbeta cDNA libraries were constructed by 5'RACE with constant-segment primers, with sample barcodes and unique molecular identifiers being introduced. RNA was extracted from every sample with Trizol reagent. Amplification of the libraries took two PCR steps, and the second step added a second sample barcode plus Illumina TruSeq adapters. Sequencing of the libraries was done on an Illumina NovaSeq, producing 2 x 150 bp paired-end reads. The authors processed their data as follows. Demultiplexing of reads and collapsing into UMI-guided consensus sequences were performed with migec v1.2.7. Using mixcr v2.1.11, UMI consensuses were aligned to TRA and TRB V and J templates and then assembled into clonotypes. A clonotype was counted as expanded or contracted only if both edgeR and NoisET called the change significant, with noise models trained on biological replicates. edgeR calls used a false discovery rate-adjusted p below 0.01 and a log2 fold-change threshold of 1. PCA with hierarchical clustering of max-normalized trajectories of the 1000 most abundant clonotypes was used as exploratory dynamics analysis. Each responding clone was given a CD4 or CD8 phenotype based on the CD4+ and CD8+ repertoires, which had been sequenced separately. TCRdb reworked the public reads: Q25 trimming with fastp, MiXCR clone assembly, productive beta chains retained. Each entry is one CDR3 protein sequence, shown with its most common DNA and genes. V and J calls and clone size were set by TCRdb, not the authors. A total of around 390,000 distinct CDR3 sequences appear in this sample, about 17% of them only once. The ten biggest clones cover roughly 21% of the sample.

From the cysteine through the phenylalanine, the CDR3 covers 13 amino acids. The entry retains the CDR3 DNA only, 39 bases that are in frame from base 1. CDR1 MGHDK and CDR2 SYGVNS were looked up in the germline V gene. V is shortened by 8 bases, J by 3 bases, and the region joining them spans 10 bases. Concerning this clonotype itself: Which antigen it targets is not known. No base-level quality is on record; no much larger clone is a single base apart.

PBMCs were isolated by Ficoll-Paque density gradient centrifugation. The TCR originated in a man aged 18 to 30 who had mild COVID-19 (a few samples of this study predate the infection). The sample titles of this study are shuffled in the database, so cell type and time point are left out; the donor was told from shared clones. Rearrangement joined TRBV25-1 to TRBJ2-2, with the identity of the D gene unclear. Sequencing was done on a sample of PBMCs or a T cell subset sorted from them (not recorded which). This receptor carries the CDR3 CASGREHTGELFF. At the DNA level, the sequence is TGTGCCAGCGGTAGGGAACACACCGGGGAGCTGTTTTTT.